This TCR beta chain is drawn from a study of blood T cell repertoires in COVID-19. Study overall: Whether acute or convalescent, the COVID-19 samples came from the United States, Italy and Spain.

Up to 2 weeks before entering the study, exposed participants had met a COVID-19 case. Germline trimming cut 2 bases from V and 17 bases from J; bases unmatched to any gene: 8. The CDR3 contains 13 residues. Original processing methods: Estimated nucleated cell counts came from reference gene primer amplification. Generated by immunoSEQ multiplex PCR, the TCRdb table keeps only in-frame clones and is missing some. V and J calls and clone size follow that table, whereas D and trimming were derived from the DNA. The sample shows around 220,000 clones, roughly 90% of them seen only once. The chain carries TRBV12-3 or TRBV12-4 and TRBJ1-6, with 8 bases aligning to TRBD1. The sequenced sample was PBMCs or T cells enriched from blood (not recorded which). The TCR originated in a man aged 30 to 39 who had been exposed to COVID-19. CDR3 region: CASSLIQGADVHF. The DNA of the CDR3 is TGTGCCAGCAGTTTAATCCAGGGGGCGGACGTCCACTTT.